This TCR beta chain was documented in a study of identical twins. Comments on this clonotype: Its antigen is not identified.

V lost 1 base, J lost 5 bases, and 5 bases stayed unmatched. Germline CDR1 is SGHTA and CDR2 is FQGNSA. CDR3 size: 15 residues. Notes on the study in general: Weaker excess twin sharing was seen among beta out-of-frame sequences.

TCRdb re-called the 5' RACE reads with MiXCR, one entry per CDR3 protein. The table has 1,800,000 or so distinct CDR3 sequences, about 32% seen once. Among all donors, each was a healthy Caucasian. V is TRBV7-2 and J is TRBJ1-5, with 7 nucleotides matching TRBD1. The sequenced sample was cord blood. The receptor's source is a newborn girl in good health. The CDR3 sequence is CASSLVGGTHQPQHF. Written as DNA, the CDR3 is TGTGCCAGCAGCTTAGTAGGGGGCACCCATCAGCCCCAGCATTTT.